This is a list of T cell receptor beta chains from one sample in a study of regulatory T cells in long-lasting Graves disease. TCRdb re-derived calls from the multiplex PCR reads in MiXCR, one entry per CDR3 protein. The profile covers hundreds of thousands of distinct CDR3 sequences, with 16% appearing a single time and 30% taken by the ten largest. The same sample was also studied in work on T cells in Graves' hyperthyroidism and ophthalmopathy.

The input for sequencing was peripheral blood mononuclear cells (PBMCs), taken at new diagnosis, from a patient treated with antithyroid drugs. The receptors were sampled from a man aged 35 to 55 with Graves disease. Both conserved end residues are part of each CDR3. D genes are given only for firm matches. Clone sizes are given selectively: once, few, many, or a class where the clone is expanded.

TRBJ2-3,.,many,TRBV12-3/TRBV12-4,CASAQRRQGLDTQYF,TGTGCCAGCGCGCAAAGACGGCAGGGGCTGGATACGCAGTATTTT
TRBJ1-2,.,many,TRBV28,CASSLSPSWGYTF,TGTGCCAGCAGTTTATCCCCCTCCTGGGGCTACACCTTC
TRBJ2-7,.,many,TRBV6-2/TRBV6-3,CASSYPGDGSYEQYF,TGTGCCAGCAGTTACCCCGGGGACGGTTCTTACGAGCAGTACTTC
TRBJ1-6,.,.,TRBV3-1,CASSQDRFYNSPLHF,TGTGCCAGCAGCCAAGACAGATTCTATAATTCACCCCTCCACTTT
TRBJ2-6,.,many,TRBV9,CASSGGRHSISFGANVLTF,TGTGCCAGCAGCGGGGGGAGACATAGCATCAGCTTTGGGGCCAACGTCCTGACTTTC
TRBJ2-5,.,many,TRBV29-1,CSAEGSVEETQYF,TGCAGCGCTGAAGGGTCGGTGGAAGAGACCCAGTACTTC
TRBJ2-7,.,many,TRBV6-1,CASSPSGTAGYEQYF,TGTGCCAGCAGTCCGTCCGGGACGGCCGGCTACGAGCAGTACTTC
TRBJ2-5,.,few,TRBV4-1,CASSQDSSRRGWGETQYF,TGCGCCAGCAGCCAAGATTCGAGTAGGCGAGGGTGGGGAGAGACCCAGTACTTC
TRBJ2-2,.,few,TRBV18,CASSPEGGAGELFF,TGTGCCAGCTCACCGGAGGGAGGCGCGGGGGAGCTGTTTTTT
TRBJ2-5,TRBD1,many,TRBV7-2,CASSLSGTGEETQYF,TGTGCCAGCAGCCTGTCCGGGACAGGGGAAGAGACCCAGTACTTC
TRBJ2-1,TRBD2,.,TRBV10-1,CASSLGLAHEQFF,TGCGCCAGCAGTCTAGGACTAGCCCATGAGCAGTTCTTC
TRBJ2-1,.,few,TRBV7-9,CASSSDRKKFF,TGTGCCAGCAGCTCCGACAGAAAAAAGTTCTTC
TRBJ2-7,TRBD1,many,TRBV15,CATSRERTGGSSYEQYF,TGTGCCACCAGCAGAGAAAGAACAGGGGGGAGCTCCTACGAGCAGTACTTC
TRBJ2-1,TRBD2,many,TRBV18,CASSPIAGEVEQFF,TGTGCCAGCTCACCAATAGCGGGGGAGGTCGAGCAGTTCTTC
TRBJ2-3,.,many,TRBV28,CASSFRPTGRHTDTQYF,TGTGCCAGTTCTTTCCGTCCCACCGGCAGGCACACAGATACGCAGTATTTT
TRBJ2-3,.,many,TRBV7-9,CASSLAGSSTDTQYF,TGTGCCAGCAGCTTAGCCGGGTCTAGCACAGATACGCAGTATTTT
TRBJ2-7,.,many,TRBV4-2,CASSQQGGDEQYF,TGTGCCAGCAGCCAACAGGGGGGGGACGAGCAGTACTTC
TRBJ2-1,.,few,TRBV18,CASSPPRDSYNEQFF,TGTGCCAGCTCACCACCTCGCGACTCCTACAATGAGCAGTTCTTC
TRBJ2-7,.,many,TRBV5-1,CASSLVVGGSYEQYF,TGCGCCAGCAGCTTGGTCGTAGGGGGGAGCTACGAGCAGTACTTC
TRBJ2-3,.,many,TRBV20-1,CSARDPWTSTDTQYF,TGCAGTGCTAGAGATCCTTGGACGAGCACAGATACGCAGTATTTT
TRBJ2-5,TRBD1,.,TRBV27,CASCPTGTGVRETQYF,TGTGCCAGCTGCCCAACCGGGACAGGGGTGCGAGAGACCCAGTACTTC
TRBJ2-3,TRBD1,.,TRBV7-2,CASSLVGTGGFRLLCLDTQYF,TGTGCCAGCAGCTTAGTGGGGACAGGGGGCTTCAGGTTGTTATGTCTGGATACGCAGTATTTT
TRBJ1-1,TRBD1,many,TRBV19,CASSSAEGALNTEAFF,TGTGCCAGTAGCTCCGCGGAGGGGGCCTTGAACACTGAAGCTTTCTTT
TRBJ1-5,.,many,TRBV20-1,CSARPSGVQPQHF,TGCAGTGCTAGACCCTCGGGGGTTCAGCCCCAGCATTTT
TRBJ2-2,TRBD2,few,TRBV7-9,CASSSRTSVDTGELFF,TGTGCCAGCAGCTCCAGGACTAGCGTCGACACCGGGGAGCTGTTTTTT
TRBJ2-7,TRBD1,many,TRBV5-5,CASSVGTGGPYEQYF,TGTGCCAGCAGCGTGGGGACAGGGGGCCCCTACGAGCAGTACTTC
TRBJ2-7,.,.,TRBV28,CASSFTQSRTEQYF,TGTGCCAGCAGTTTCACCCAAAGTCGCACCGAGCAGTACTTC
TRBJ2-7,TRBD2,many,TRBV27,CASNQRGYSYEQYF,TGTGCCAGCAATCAGCGGGGCTATTCCTACGAGCAGTACTTC
TRBJ1-2,.,many,TRBV5-5,CASSLNRDSYGYTF,TGTGCCAGCAGCTTGAACAGGGATAGCTATGGCTACACCTTC
TRBJ1-5,TRBD1,few,TRBV6-1,CASKRDRTYSGNQPQHF,TGTGCCAGCAAAAGGGACAGAACATATAGTGGCAATCAGCCCCAGCATTTT
TRBJ1-2,.,many,TRBV2,CASSEEGTGSYGYTF,TGTGCCAGCAGTGAAGAAGGTACAGGAAGCTATGGCTACACCTTC
TRBJ2-2,.,few,TRBV10-3,CAISLRGGGPNTGELFF,TGTGCCATCAGCCTCAGAGGCGGGGGCCCGAACACCGGGGAGCTGTTTTTT
TRBJ2-5,.,few,TRBV12-5,CASGLVRGASGSQETQYF,TGTGCTAGTGGTTTGGTACGGGGGGCTAGCGGATCCCAAGAGACCCAGTACTTC
TRBJ2-1,TRBD2,many,TRBV4-1,CASSGLAGGPGSYNEQFF,TGCGCCAGTTCGGGACTAGCGGGGGGGCCTGGCTCCTACAATGAGCAGTTCTTC
TRBJ2-5,TRBD2,.,TRBV9,CASSVEIAGGGQETQYF,TGTGCCAGCAGCGTCGAGATTGCGGGAGGGGGACAAGAGACCCAGTACTTC
TRBJ2-2,.,many,TRBV28,CASSEANTGELFF,TGTGCCAGCAGTGAGGCGAACACCGGGGAGCTGTTTTTT
TRBJ2-5,.,.,TRBV20-1,CSAARGETQYF,TGCAGTGCTGCCCGGGGGGAGACCCAGTACTTC
TRBJ2-7,TRBD2,few,TRBV3-1,CASSPFGGSYEQYF,TGTGCCAGCAGCCCATTCGGGGGGAGCTACGAGCAGTACTTC
TRBJ1-2,.,.,TRBV11-2,CASSFEGAGYTF,TGTGCCAGCAGCTTTGAGGGTGCCGGCTACACCTTC
TRBJ1-2,.,.,TRBV18,CASSPRDRGPTTF,TGTGCCAGCTCACCACGAGATAGGGGCCCCACTACCTTC
TRBJ2-7,.,few,TRBV20-1,CSASRGAEGEQYF,TGCAGTGCTAGTCGGGGGGCAGAAGGCGAGCAGTACTTC
TRBJ1-3,TRBD1,.,TRBV12-5,CASGPFRDRGFLVGSTIYF,TGTGCTAGTGGACCTTTCAGGGACAGGGGATTTCTGGTTGGAAGCACCATATATTTT